The source of this T cell receptor beta chain is a study of T cell clonotyping in hematopoietic cell transplantation. As for time point: recipient sample about 28 days before transplant, after cytoreduction. TCRdb's copy holds only in-frame clones and misses some; the assay was immunoSEQ multiplex PCR. In the table there are 5,900 or so clones, about 84% of which are singletons. Germline loops: CDR1 SEHNR, CDR2 FQNEAQ (reference sequence). The CDR3 runs to 12 residues. V was shortened by 4 bases and J by 8 bases, with 9 bases between the two germline ends. This receptor was taken from a woman in her forties or fifties with acute myeloid leukemia. Some clones in this sample may be carry-over from other donors' samples. The chain employs TRBV7-9 and TRBJ2-1; D is perhaps TRBD2 (6 bases). Specimen: peripheral blood mononuclear cells, collected before stem cell transplant. The CDR3 here is CASSSGGDEQFF. CDR3 DNA sequence: TGTGCCAGCAGCTCCGGAGGGGATGAGCAGTTCTTC. Based on the CDR3 plus reference TRBV7-9 and TRBJ2-1, the full variable domain is DTGVSQNPRHKITKRGQNVTFRCDPISEHNRLYWYRQTLGQGPEFLTYFQNEAQLEKSRLLSDRFSAERPKGSFSTLEIQRTEQGDSAMYLCASSSGGDEQFFGPGTRLTVL.